A single sample is the source of the 26 T cell receptor beta chains below, sequenced in a study of cytomegalovirus exposure and HLA in healthy donors. This PCR relied on a set of 60 Vbeta primers and 13 Jbeta primers. The data were produced by immunoSEQ multiplex PCR, yet TCRdb's version contains in-frame clones alone and is incomplete. The profile shows around 100,000 clones, roughly 82% of them singletons. What was sequenced was PBMCs. Receptor source: a woman aged 18-30 years in good health and CMV-seronegative.

The chain couples TRBV5-1 to TRBJ2-3, with TRBD2 identical over 7 bases. The CDR3 spans 15 residues. Losses at the gene ends were 4 bases for V and 0 bases for J; bases not matched to a gene: 5. Germline CDR1 SGHRS, CDR2 YFSETQ. CDR3 sequence (DNA): TGCGCCAGCAGCCCGGGGGACTATAGCACAGATACGCAGTATTTT. Translating it yields CASSPGDYSTDTQYF.

The chain is built from TRBV27 and TRBJ2-7, with 9 positions matching TRBD2. Looked up from germline, CDR1 is MNHEY and CDR2 is SMNVEV (reference sequence). The trim removed 6 bases at V and 3 bases at J, leaving 12 bases unmatched. The CDR3 length is 16 residues. The CDR3 nucleotides read TGTGCCAGCAGAGAAGCAAGCGGGAGGTTCTTCTACGAGCAGTACTTC. This translates into CASREASGRFFYEQYF.

The chain carries TRBV7-2 and TRBJ1-2; 9 bases align to TRBD1. V was clipped by 6 bases and J by 5 bases; unmatched bases: 4. The CDR3 length is 13 residues. Per germline, CDR1 SGHTA and CDR2 FQGNSA. The CDR3 DNA sequence: TGTGCCAGCAGGGCGGGACAGGGTTATGGCTACACCTTC. Translating gives CASRAGQGYGYTF.

J is TRBJ2-7 and V is TRBV5-6; 9 positions match TRBD1. Germline lookup yields CDR1 SGHDT and CDR2 YYEEEE. Trimming cost V 4 bases and J 4 bases; bases outside gene matches: 9. The CDR3 contains 15 residues. This chain's CDR3 is CASSTMGQGFYEQYF. The CDR3 coding sequence is TGTGCCAGCAGCACTATGGGACAGGGTTTTTACGAGCAGTACTTC.

The chain has TRBV7-9 and TRBJ1-2; a possible D gene is TRBD1 (6 bases). Trimming took 5 bases from V and 4 from J, leaving 8 bases between them. Germline-derived CDR1 and CDR2 are SEHNR and FQNEAQ (reference sequence). The CDR3 extends over 12 amino acids. The CDR3 bases are TGTGCCAGCAGCCCGGACAGCTATGGCTACACCTTC. Its translation is CASSPDSYGYTF.

The V call is TRBV7-6, the J call TRBJ2-5, with D possibly TRBD1 on 6 matching bases. Germline-derived CDR1 and CDR2 are SGHVS and FNYEAQ. The ends were cut back, 5 bases at V and 3 bases at J, with 13 bases in the middle. The CDR3 covers 14 residues. In DNA, the CDR3 is TGTGCCAGCAGCCCAATTTCAGGGGAAGAGACCCAGTACTTC. Its translation is CASSPISGEETQYF.

The chain joins TRBV6-6 to TRBJ2-5, with TRBD1 identical over 9 bases. J gave up 4 bases and V 5 bases, and 8 bases lay outside the gene matches. The CDR3 is 15 residues long. Germline values: CDR1 MNHNY, CDR2 SVGAGI (reference sequence). CDR3 DNA: TGTGCCAGCAGTGACCCGACAGGGGGGGGAGAGACCCAGTACTTC. It codes for CASSDPTGGGETQYF.

The chain links TRBV5-1 to TRBJ2-2; 8 bases match TRBD1. CDR1 and CDR2 from the germline V gene are SGHRS and YFSETQ. V lost 4 bases and J lost 3; bases outside the gene matches: 5. The CDR3 extends over 15 amino acids. CDR3 DNA: TGCGCCAGCAGCCAACGACAGGGGCACACCGGGGAGCTGTTTTTT. It specifies CASSQRQGHTGELFF.

The chain recombines TRBV9 with TRBJ2-1, with 8 bases aligning to TRBD1. Germline V gene data show CDR1 as SGDLS and CDR2 as YYNGEE. The CDR3 has 13 amino acids. V dropped 5 bases and J dropped 6; count of bases not matched to a gene: 4. The CDR3 here is CASSSGTGNEQFF. The CDR3 DNA sequence: TGTGCCAGCAGTTCAGGGACAGGCAATGAGCAGTTCTTC.

The chain combines TRBV7-3 with TRBJ2-5, with D possibly being TRBD2 (7 bases). CDR1 is SGHTA and CDR2 is FQGTGA in the germline V gene. The CDR3 runs 14 residues. V was cut by 3 bases and J by 1 base, with 9 bases left in between. The CDR3 DNA follows: TGTGCCAGCAGCTTGGGGGGGGCCCAAGAGACCCAGTACTTC. This encodes CASSLGGAQETQYF.

The chain uses TRBV27 and TRBJ2-3, with D possibly being TRBD2 (6 bases). The length of the CDR3 is 15 residues. The ends were cut back, 5 bases at V and 0 bases at J, with 12 bases in the middle. CDR1 is MNHEY and CDR2 is SMNVEV in the germline V gene (reference sequence). DNA for the CDR3: TGTGCCAGCAGTCCGCGACTAGTTAGCACAGATACGCAGTATTTT. Its translation: CASSPRLVSTDTQYF.

The sample holds a few counts of this clone. This chain uses TRBV30 with TRBJ2-7; perhaps TRBD2 as D (6 bases). CDR1 and CDR2 (germline): GTSNPN, SVGIG (reference sequence). The CDR3 totals 11 residues. The ends were cut back, 5 bases at V and 3 bases at J, with 8 bases in the middle. CDR3 DNA: TGTGCCTGGTCGGAGGGCTACGAGCAGTACTTC. Translation: CAWSEGYEQYF.

The V and J genes are TRBV7-3 and TRBJ1-1; the match to TRBD1 covers 9 bases. The CDR3 length is 14 residues. Unmatched junction bases numbered 9, after V lost 5 bases and J lost 8 bases. Germline V gene sequence: CDR1 SGHTA, CDR2 FQGTGA. The CDR3: CASSPTTQGAEAFF. The CDR3 DNA sequence: TGTGCCAGCAGCCCTACGACACAGGGGGCGGAAGCTTTCTTT. The variable domain in full, with the rest retrieved from reference TRBV7-3 and TRBJ1-1, is GAGVSQTPSNKVTEKGKYVELRCDPISGHTALYWYRQSLGQGPEFLIYFQGTGAADDSGLPNDRFFAVRPEGSVSTLKIQRTERGDSAVYLCASSPTTQGAEAFFGQGTRLTVV.

On this clone itself: A read error may produce the germline difference seen at one junction end. This sequence joins TRBV7-9 and TRBJ2-7; D is undetermined. Germline loops: CDR1 SEHNR, CDR2 FQNEAQ (reference sequence). CDR3 size: 17 residues. The CDR3 DNA reads TGTTCCAGCAGCCACTCCAGGCCAGGTCCGCAATCCTACGAGCAGTACTTC. Its protein is CSSSHSRPGPQSYEQYF.

This chain joins TRBV19 and TRBJ1-2; D might be TRBD1 (6 bases). Looked up from germline, CDR1 is LNHDA and CDR2 is SQIVND (reference sequence). Deletions cut 3 bases from V and 0 bases from J, with 20 bases between. The length of the CDR3 is 18 residues. In DNA, the CDR3 is TGTGCCAGTAGTATTTTAGCGGGGGCGCCCCGATCTAACTATGGCTACACCTTC. It is translated as CASSILAGAPRSNYGYTF.

The V and J genes are TRBV30 and TRBJ2-5, with 12 bases aligning to TRBD2. The CDR3 covers 17 residues. In germline, CDR1 is GTSNPN, CDR2 SVGIG (reference sequence). With 3 bases clipped from V and 5 bases from J, the junction kept 13 bases outside the gene matches. The CDR3 DNA sequence: TGTGCCTGGAGCGAGAACCTAGCGGGGGGGCTGCGGGAGACCCAGTACTTC. It encodes CAWSENLAGGLRETQYF.

Here the CDR3 reads CASSRERTGHSYNEQFF. The CDR3 DNA follows: TGTGCCAGCAGTCGAGAAAGGACAGGGCATTCCTACAATGAGCAGTTCTTC. V usage is TRBV5-4 and J usage is TRBJ2-1; 8 positions match TRBD1. Trimming took 5 bases from V and 1 from J; bases not matched to a gene: 11. The germline gives CDR1 SGHNT, CDR2 YYREEE (reference sequence). CDR3 length: 17 residues.

CDR3 nucleotide sequence: TGTGCCAGCAGCTTAGCCTCCAGGGGGCCCTCTGGAAACACCATATATTTT. Translated, it gives CASSLASRGPSGNTIYF. The genes are TRBV11-2 and TRBJ1-3; TRBD1 aligns across 8 bases. Germline-derived CDR1 and CDR2 are SGHAT and FQNNGV. This CDR3 has 17 residues. Trimming at V came to 1 base and at J to 0 bases, leaving 5 bases not matched to a gene.

The V and J genes are TRBV18 and TRBJ2-6; 10 bases align to TRBD1. The CDR3 runs to 18 residues. Germline V CDR1 and CDR2: KGHSH, LQKENI. V lost 6 bases to trimming and J lost 1 base; unmatched junction nucleotides: 9. As DNA, the CDR3 is TGTGCCAGCTCTCACCGGGACAGGGGATTATCTGGGGCCAACGTCCTGACTTTC. Translation: CASSHRDRGLSGANVLTF.

This chain uses TRBV11-2 with TRBJ2-5; D call uncertain. CDR3 length equals 15 residues. Trimming took 7 bases from V and 2 from J, leaving 17 bases between them. CDR1 and CDR2 from the germline V gene are SGHAT and FQNNGV. The CDR3 loop is CASKQTTRLQETQYF. The CDR3 nucleotides read TGTGCCAGCAAACAGACAACAAGGTTACAAGAGACCCAGTACTTC.

CDR3 DNA sequence: TGTGCCAGCAGATCGGGGGGGCGGGAGACCCAGTACTTC. It translates to CASRSGGRETQYF. The chain is built from TRBV5-6 and TRBJ2-5; 8 positions match TRBD2. The CDR3 sequence is 13 residues long. The germline V gene has CDR1 SGHDT and CDR2 YYEEEE. V lost 5 bases, J lost 5 bases, and 5 bases stayed unmatched.

The V call is TRBV5-4, the J call TRBJ2-5; 14 nucleotides match TRBD2. Looked up from germline, CDR1 is SGHNT and CDR2 is YYREEE (reference sequence). Losses at the gene ends were 0 bases for V and 12 bases for J; bases not matched to a gene: 13. The CDR3 totals 17 residues. CDR3 amino acids: CASSLDMGLAGALPKYF. The CDR3 DNA sequence: TGTGCCAGCAGCTTGGATATGGGACTAGCGGGGGCTCTCCCAAAGTACTTC.

This CDR3 is CASSFSHRDRVGELFF. In nucleotides, the CDR3 is TGTGCCAGCAGTTTTTCCCACCGGGACAGGGTCGGGGAGCTGTTTTTT. The gene calls are TRBV28 and TRBJ2-2, with TRBD1 matching 9 bases. V dropped 3 bases and J dropped 7; count of bases not matched to a gene: 9. Germline values: CDR1 MDHEN, CDR2 SYDVKM. CDR3 length: 16 residues.

V is TRBV10-3 and J is TRBJ2-1; 10 positions agree with TRBD1. After removal of 8 bases from V and 7 bases from J, the junction contained 8 bases not matched to a gene. The V gene's germline CDR1 is ENHRY and CDR2 SYGVKD. This CDR3 is 14 amino acids long. CDR3 residues: CAISGQGRENEQFF. For the CDR3, the DNA is TGTGCCATCTCGGGACAGGGGAGAGAGAATGAGCAGTTCTTC.

The chain couples TRBV7-9 to TRBJ2-7; the D gene is possibly TRBD1 (5 bases). The V end lost 4 bases, the J end lost 2 bases, and 18 bases lay between the germline ends. The germline gives CDR1 SEHNR, CDR2 FQNEAQ (reference sequence). The CDR3 runs 16 residues. CDR3 residues: CASSSYTRQPTYEQYF. The DNA for the CDR3 is TGTGCCAGCAGCTCATATACCCGACAGCCTACCTACGAGCAGTACTTC.

This rearrangement joins TRBV7-8 to TRBJ2-7; 8 bases are shared with TRBD1. J gave up 5 bases and V 3 bases, and 3 bases lay outside the gene matches. CDR3 length: 13 amino acids. Germline loops: CDR1 SGHVS, CDR2 FQNEAQ. This chain's CDR3 is CASSFGQGNEQYF. The CDR3 DNA follows: TGTGCCAGCAGCTTTGGACAGGGAAACGAGCAGTACTTC.